This T cell receptor (beta chain) was observed in a study of blood T cell repertoires in COVID-19. Study-level information: T cells, B-cell-depleted T cells, or PBMCs supplied cDNA or gDNA.

Per the germline V gene, CDR1 is GTSNPN and CDR2 is SVGIG (reference sequence). This CDR3 comprises 13 residues. Trimming removed 2 bases from V and 6 bases from J; junction bases left unmatched: 4. Seattle enrolled patients during active infection and tracked them longitudinally. The assay was immunoSEQ multiplex PCR, and TCRdb's table has in-frame clones only and misses some. The repertoire has about 170,000 clones, approximately 80% of them found once; the top ten carry more than 12%. Sequenced sample: peripheral blood. The sequence derives from a woman in her seventies with COVID-19, enrolled during active disease. The rearrangement links TRBV30 to TRBJ2-1; TRBD2 aligns across 7 bases. DNA for the CDR3: TGTGCCTGGAGTCGCGGGAGCGGCAATGAGCAGTTCTTC. Encoded protein: CAWSRGSGNEQFF.